Included here is one TCR beta chain sequence, with context. Antigen unknown. Trimming took off 2 bases at V and 1 base at J, with 9 bases between the two ends. This CDR3 is 14 amino acids long. Germline lookup yields CDR1 SGHRS and CDR2 YFSETQ. The data originate from a study of CD8+ T cells in alopecia areata. Study observations and caveats: Scalp and blood samples kept many expanded lesional clones throughout tofacitinib.

Extracted RNA was reverse transcribed into cDNA, the sequencing template. Sequenced by immunoSEQ multiplex PCR; TCRdb stores in-frame clones only, minus some. The table shows about 190,000 clones, with under 80% occurring only once. The treatment was: oral pan-JAK inhibitor, 5-10 mg twice daily. Cell sorting on a FACSAria was used to separate CD4+ and CD8+ T cells from the PBMCs. The receptor comes from a human donor with alopecia areata. The chain links TRBV5-1 to TRBJ1-1; D gene uncertain. The sequences come from CD4+ T cells sorted from blood, collected at week 49, from a patient treated with tofacitinib. The DNA for the CDR3 is TGCGCCAGCAGCTTACAGCCGAAGAACACTGAAGCTTTCTTT. This codes for CASSLQPKNTEAFF.